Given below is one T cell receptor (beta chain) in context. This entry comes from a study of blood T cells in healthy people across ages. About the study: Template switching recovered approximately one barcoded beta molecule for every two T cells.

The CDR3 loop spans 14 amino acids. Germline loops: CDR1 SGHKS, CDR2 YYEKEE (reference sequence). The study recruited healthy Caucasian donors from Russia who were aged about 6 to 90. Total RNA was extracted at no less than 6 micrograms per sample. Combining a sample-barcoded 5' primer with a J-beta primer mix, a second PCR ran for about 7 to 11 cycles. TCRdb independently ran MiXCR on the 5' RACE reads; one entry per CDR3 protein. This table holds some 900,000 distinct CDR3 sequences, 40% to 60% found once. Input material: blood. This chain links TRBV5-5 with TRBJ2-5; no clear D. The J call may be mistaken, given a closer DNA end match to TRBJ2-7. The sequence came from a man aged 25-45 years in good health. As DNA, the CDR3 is TGTGCCAGCAGCTCATGGACGGTTCAGCACGAGCAGTACTTC. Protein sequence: CASSSWTVQHEQYF.